This T cell receptor (beta chain) appears in the sequencing data of a study of T cell repertoires in cytomegalovirus infection. Whole-study findings and limits: Within the response measured ex vivo, HLA-C-restricted CMV-specific TCR beta clonotypes were dominant. There were carriers of CMV plus the relevant HLA, and cumulative public TCR beta family frequency identified them.

A note on this clonotype: Its cognate antigen is unknown.

Germline trimming cut 1 base from V and 6 bases from J; bases unmatched to any gene: 9. Germline loops: CDR1 MGHRA, CDR2 YSYEKL. The CDR3 is 16 residues long. TCRdb reanalysed the reads using MiXCR and keeps one entry per CDR3 protein. Here the sample spans around 450,000 distinct CDR3 sequences, around 10% being singletons. This receptor was identified in a human donor in good health (CMV status not recorded). Some clones in this sample may be carry-over from other donors' samples. The chain uses TRBV4-1 and TRBJ1-5; 7 bases agree with TRBD1. The sample consisted of PBMCs. In DNA, the CDR3 is TGCGCCAGCAGCCAAGTGGGAAGGGGGCTCGGTCAGCCCCAGCATTTT. Protein product: CASSQVGRGLGQPQHF.